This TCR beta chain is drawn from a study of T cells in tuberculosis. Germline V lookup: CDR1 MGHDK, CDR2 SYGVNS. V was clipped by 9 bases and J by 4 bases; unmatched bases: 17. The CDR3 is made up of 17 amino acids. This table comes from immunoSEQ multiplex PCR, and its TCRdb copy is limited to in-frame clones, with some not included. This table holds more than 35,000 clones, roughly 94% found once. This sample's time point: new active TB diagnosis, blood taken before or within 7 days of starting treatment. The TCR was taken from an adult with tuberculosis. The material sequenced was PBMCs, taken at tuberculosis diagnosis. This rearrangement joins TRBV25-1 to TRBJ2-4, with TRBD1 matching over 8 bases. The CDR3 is CASRRDRHIPRKNIQYF. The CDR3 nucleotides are TGTGCCAGTAGGAGGGACAGGCATATTCCCCGAAAAAACATTCAGTACTTC.